The rows below give T cell receptor beta chains drawn from one sample of a study of T cell responses to AZD1222 COVID-19 vaccine. Sequencing was performed with immunoSEQ multiplex PCR; in TCRdb, only in-frame clones are kept and a portion is missing. Here the sample spans 89,000 or so clones, around 83% being singletons. The source material was peripheral blood, sampled 28 days after the second AZD1222 dose. The receptors come from an adult who received the AZD1222 COVID-19 vaccine. The CDR3 runs from the conserved cysteine through the conserved F or W. A D gene is named only where the DNA matches it firmly. Expanded clones are given a class, and other clones once, few, many or no size at all.

TRBJ1-1 NA NA TRBV11-2 TGTGCCAGCAGTACGGACTATAACACTGAAGCTTTCTTT CASSTDYNTEAFF
TRBJ1-2 NA NA TRBV5-8 TGTGCCAGCAGCTTGGGACGGTTGAATGGCTACACCTTC CASSLGRLNGYTF
TRBJ1-5 NA NA TRBV16 TGTGCCAGCAGCCAATCTGACCCGGGGTACCAGCCCCAGCATTTT CASSQSDPGYQPQHF
TRBJ2-3 NA NA TRBV4-1 TGCGCCAGCAGCCTCCGACACGGGTCAGGGGGCACAGATACGCAGTATTTT CASSLRHGSGGTDTQYF
TRBJ1-5 NA TRBD1 TRBV5-1 TGCGCCAGCAGCTTGACTGGACAGGTTAATCAGCCCCAGCATTTT CASSLTGQVNQPQHF
TRBJ1-2 NA NA TRBV28 TGTGCCAGCAGTTCCCAGGCCCCCCCATATGGCTACACCTTC CASSSQAPPYGYTF
TRBJ2-5 few NA TRBV3-1/TRBV3-2 TGTGCCAGCAGCCTAGACCTTACCCGGGGGGAGACCCAGTACTTC CASSLDLTRGETQYF
TRBJ2-1 NA TRBD1 TRBV2 TGTGCCAGCAGCAGAGGACAGGGAGGAGTGGATGAGCAGTTCTTC CASSRGQGGVDEQFF
TRBJ2-1 NA NA TRBV7-9 TGTGCCAGCATACCCGAGCAGTTCTTC CASIPEQFF
TRBJ2-1 few TRBD2 TRBV7-3 TGTGCCAGCAGCCAGGGACTAGCGGGATCGAATGAGCAGTTCTTC CASSQGLAGSNEQFF
TRBJ1-5 NA NA TRBV29-1 TGCAGCGGGGGGGAGCCCAATCAGCCCCAGCATTTT CSGGEPNQPQHF
TRBJ2-7 NA NA TRBV7-9 TGTGCCAGCAGCTTAGTGGGGGGTAGGAGCTCCTACGAGCAGTACTTC CASSLVGGRSSYEQYF
TRBJ2-3 NA NA TRBV5-1 TGCGCCAGCAGCTTGGTCCGGGCAGCAAGCACAGATACGCAGTATTTT CASSLVRAASTDTQYF
TRBJ2-7 NA NA TRBV4-1 TGCGCCAGCAGCCTCATCGGGGGAAAAGGCCCCTCCGAGCAGTACTTC CASSLIGGKGPSEQYF
TRBJ2-4 once NA TRBV5-1 TGCGCCAGCAGCTTGCTGGGGGGGCAGCGGAACATTCAGTACTTC CASSLLGGQRNIQYF
TRBJ1-2 NA NA TRBV28 TGTGCCAGCAGCCCGGACAGTCGCTATGGCTACACCTTC CASSPDSRYGYTF
TRBJ1-2 few NA TRBV28 TGTGCCAGCAGTTTATCCCCACAGGGCCGTGGTGGCTACACCTTC CASSLSPQGRGGYTF
TRBJ2-7 NA NA TRBV3-1/TRBV3-2 TGTGCCAGCAGCGGGGATGGGTACGAGCAGTACTTC CASSGDGYEQYF
TRBJ1-6 NA TRBD1 TRBV4-1 TGCGCCAGCAGCCAAGTTGGGCGGGACAGGGGGCATTCACCCCTCCACTTT CASSQVGRDRGHSPLHF
TRBJ2-5 NA NA TRBV19 TGTGCCAGTAGTATCGTCAGGGGACGAGACTGGACGGAGACCCAGTACTTC CASSIVRGRDWTETQYF
TRBJ1-1 NA NA TRBV27 TGTGCCAGCAGGGGGACGGGGAACACTGAAGCTTTCTTT CASRGTGNTEAFF
TRBJ2-2 NA NA TRBV3-1/TRBV3-2 TGTGCCAGCAGCCCTCTAGGGAACACCGGGGAGCTGTTTTTT CASSPLGNTGELFF
TRBJ1-2 NA NA TRBV12-3/TRBV12-4 TGTGCCAGCAGTTACACAGGGACTTATGGCTACACCTTC CASSYTGTYGYTF
TRBJ2-3 NA NA TRBV7-2 TGTGCCAGCAGCTTATCTGCAGGCACAGATACGCAGTATTTT CASSLSAGTDTQYF
TRBJ1-5 few NA TRBV2 TGTGCCAGCAGTGAAAATTGGGGTTCCCAGCCCCAGCATTTT CASSENWGSQPQHF
TRBJ2-3 NA TRBD1 TRBV6-4 TGTGCCAGTGGACAGGGGGTAAGGGATACGCAGTATTTT CASGQGVRDTQYF
TRBJ2-7 NA NA TRBV28 TGTGCCAGCAGGGTAGGGACGGCGAGCTCCTACGAGCAGTACTTC CASRVGTASSYEQYF
TRBJ2-2 NA NA TRBV30 TGTGCCTGGACCATGAACACCGGGGAGCTGTTTTTT CAWTMNTGELFF
TRBJ1-2 NA NA TRBV12-3/TRBV12-4 TGTGCCAGCAGTTTATACGGGGCGCACACCTTC CASSLYGAHTF
TRBJ1-5 NA NA TRBV18 TGTGCCAGCTCACCACGGGGGGCAAAGGATCAGCCCCAGCATTTT CASSPRGAKDQPQHF
TRBJ2-1 once NA TRBV5-1 TGCGCCAGCAGCCCCGGGGCTACTATAGAGCAGTTCTTC CASSPGATIEQFF
TRBJ2-1 NA NA TRBV4-1 TGCGCCAGCAGCCAAGAGGTCGCCGGGGCCCGCTTCAATGAGCAGTTCTTC CASSQEVAGARFNEQFF
TRBJ1-6 NA NA TRBV3-1/TRBV3-2 TGTGCCAGCAGCCAAGGGCCTCCGAATTCACCCCTCCACTTT CASSQGPPNSPLHF
TRBJ2-3 NA NA TRBV5-1 TGCGCCAGCAGCTTCGGGGGAAGGGTGGATACGCAGTATTTT CASSFGGRVDTQYF
TRBJ1-2 once NA TRBV28 TGTGCCAGCAGTTTAGCGGTGAAAAAGGTTGGCTACACCTTC CASSLAVKKVGYTF
TRBJ1-5 NA NA TRBV5-6 TGTGCCAGCAGCTTGGGACAGTTTAATCAGCCCCAGCATTTT CASSLGQFNQPQHF
TRBJ1-6 few NA TRBV9 TGTGCCAGCAGCGTAGATGCCAGGGGAGGTTCACCCCTCCACTTT CASSVDARGGSPLHF
TRBJ2-1 NA NA TRBV9 TGTGCCAGCAGCGGGCCCCTGGAGCAGTTCTTC CASSGPLEQFF
TRBJ1-6 NA TRBD1 TRBV5-1 TGCGCCAGCAGCTTAGGGACAGGGAACAATTCACCCCTCCACTTT CASSLGTGNNSPLHF
TRBJ1-1 medium-sized NA TRBV7-9 TGTGCCAGCAGCCGGGCGGCGGGTACTGAAGCTTTCTTT CASSRAAGTEAFF
TRBJ2-5 NA NA TRBV6-5 TGTGCCAGCAGTTACTCGGGCAGTCAAGAGACCCAGTACTTC CASSYSGSQETQYF
TRBJ1-1 NA TRBD1 TRBV29-1 TGCAGCGTTTGGGACAGTTCTATGAACACTGAAGCTTTCTTT CSVWDSSMNTEAFF